The next 18 T cell receptor beta chains were all read from a single sample in a study of blood T cells in healthy people across ages. Combining a sample-barcoded 5' primer with a J-beta primer mix, a second PCR ran for roughly 7 to 12 cycles. TCRdb used MiXCR to reprocess the 5' RACE reads, holding one entry per CDR3 protein. Of under 800,000 distinct CDR3 sequences listed, over 20% were seen once; the top ten hold roughly 3.6%. Specimen: blood. The receptors stem from a man in his 70s in good health.

The sample holds a few counts of this clonotype. The V gene is TRBV10-3, the J gene TRBJ2-3; D gene uncertain. Trimming left V 0 bases short and J 7 bases short, with 2 bases between. The CDR3 spans 11 residues. Germline-derived CDR1 and CDR2 are ENHRY and SYGVKD. The CDR3 region is CAISESYTQYF. CDR3 DNA sequence: TGTGCCATCAGTGAGTCCTATACGCAGTATTTT.

This clonotype showed up just a few times. The gene calls are TRBV20-1 and TRBJ1-5; no definite D call. This CDR3 is 12 amino acids long. V lost 2 bases and J 4 bases, leaving 6 bases between the germline ends. The germline gives CDR1 DFQATT, CDR2 SNEGSKA (reference sequence). The DNA of the CDR3 is TGCAGTGCTAGATGGCAGAATCAGCCCCAGCATTTT. This codes for CSARWQNQPQHF.

This clonotype was observed a handful of times. The V and J genes are TRBV28 and TRBJ2-7; D may be TRBD1 or TRBD2 (6 bases each). The ends were cut back, 3 bases at V and 5 bases at J, with 14 bases in the middle. The CDR3 runs 14 residues. Germline-derived CDR1 and CDR2 are MDHEN and SYDVKM. The DNA for the CDR3 is TGTGCCAGCAGTTTGTCTTCGGGGGCCCACGAGCAGTACTTC. Its protein product is CASSLSSGAHEQYF.

V gene TRBV28 combines with J gene TRBJ1-6, with 8 bases lining up with TRBD1. The CDR3 runs 15 residues. V lost 7 bases to trimming and J lost 7 bases; unmatched junction nucleotides: 9. CDR1 and CDR2 from the germline V gene are MDHEN and SYDVKM. The CDR3 region has the DNA TGTGCCAGCATGGCCATTCGGACAGGGAATTCACCCCTCCACTTT. This translates into CASMAIRTGNSPLHF.

J is TRBJ2-1 and V is TRBV12-3 or TRBV12-4; D may be TRBD1 (5 bases). Trimming cost V 8 bases and J 7 bases, with 18 bases left between them. This CDR3 has 14 residues. The CDR3 protein is CASVRTAGLNEQFF. The CDR3 region has the DNA TGTGCCAGCGTCCGCACCGCAGGGTTGAATGAGCAGTTCTTC.

The chain is built from TRBV20-1 and TRBJ1-4, with unresolved D. The CDR3 is made up of 13 amino acids. V was pared by 6 bases and J by 0 bases, with 8 bases between. Germline CDR1 reads DFQATT; CDR2 reads SNEGSKA (reference sequence). The CDR3 nucleotides read TGCAGTGCATGGGCAGCAACTAATGAAAAACTGTTTTTT. This sequence encodes CSAWAATNEKLFF.

This chain links TRBV11-2 with TRBJ2-1; D possibly corresponds to TRBD2 (6 bases). This CDR3 contains 16 residues. Germline V CDR1 and CDR2: SGHAT, FQNNGV. Trimming cost V 4 bases and J 0 bases, with 13 bases left between them. CDR3 protein: CASSSGRGSSYNEQFF. The CDR3 DNA follows: TGTGCCAGCAGCTCGGGCCGGGGGTCCTCCTACAATGAGCAGTTCTTC.

The rearrangement links TRBV30 to TRBJ2-7, with D unclear. CDR1 is GTSNPN and CDR2 is SVGIG in the germline V gene (reference sequence). The CDR3 is made up of 12 amino acids. V was clipped by 3 bases and J by 3 bases, with 9 bases between them. CDR3: CAWRGEYYEQYF. DNA for the CDR3: TGTGCCTGGAGAGGCGAATACTACGAGCAGTACTTC.

This clonotype was seen only a few times. The chain couples TRBV7-9 to TRBJ2-5; D not certain. CDR3 length: 13 residues. V gave up 2 bases and J gave up 3 bases, with 7 bases separating them. From germline, CDR1 is SEHNR and CDR2 FQNEAQ (reference sequence). CDR3 residues: CASSLWQKETQYF. CDR3 coding DNA: TGTGCCAGCAGCTTATGGCAGAAAGAGACCCAGTACTTC.

V is TRBV7-2 and J is TRBJ1-4, with a weak D call TRBD1 (5 bases). Germline V gives CDR1 SGHTA, CDR2 FQGNSA. This CDR3 comprises 16 residues. V lost 2 bases to trimming and J lost 5 bases, with 15 bases between them. The CDR3 loop is CASSLLGVGVNEKLFF. The DNA of the CDR3 is TGTGCCAGCAGCTTATTGGGGGTCGGGGTAAATGAAAAACTGTTTTTT.

The chain employs TRBV4-1 and TRBJ1-4; D is perhaps TRBD1 (6 bases). The CDR3 extends over 16 amino acids. Per the germline V gene, CDR1 is MGHRA and CDR2 is YSYEKL. Between the trimmed V and J ends, which lost 2 bases and 2 bases, there was a span of 12 bases. This CDR3 reads CASSQRQGYTNEKLFF. The CDR3 coding sequence is TGCGCCAGCAGCCAACGGCAGGGGTACACTAATGAAAAACTGTTTTTT.

This clonotype has a handful of counts. The V call is TRBV14, the J call TRBJ2-1; TRBD1 is a possible D gene (6 bases). The CDR3 is 14 amino acids. The germline V gene encodes CDR1 SGHDN and CDR2 FVKESK. V shed 5 bases and J shed 2 bases, with 10 bases lying between them. The chain's CDR3 is CASSSGVTYNEQFF. CDR3 nucleotide sequence: TGTGCCAGCAGCTCAGGGGTAACCTACAATGAGCAGTTCTTC.

At least ten counts were recorded for this clonotype. This chain joins TRBV10-3 and TRBJ2-5; no clear D gene. The germline V and J ends were trimmed by 0 bases and 2 bases, with 7 bases remaining between them. The CDR3 is 14 amino acids. Germline CDR1 is ENHRY and CDR2 is SYGVKD. The CDR3 coding sequence is TGTGCCATCAGTGAGTCGAACAGTCAAGAGACCCAGTACTTC. Translating it yields CAISESNSQETQYF.

The chain carries TRBV7-2 and TRBJ2-7, with D uncertain. CDR1 and CDR2 (germline): SGHTA, FQGNSA. V was clipped by 5 bases and J by 4 bases, with 9 bases between them. The CDR3 spans 12 residues. As DNA, the CDR3 is TGTGCCAGCAGCCCGGACCAATACGAGCAGTACTTC. Translated: CASSPDQYEQYF.

The chain is built from TRBV7-2 and TRBJ1-2; D is possibly TRBD1 (5 bases). Germline values: CDR1 SGHTA, CDR2 FQGNSA. V was trimmed by 0 bases and J by 0 bases, leaving 8 bases between them. The CDR3 is made up of 15 amino acids. CDR3 loop: CASSLATAPNYGYTF. CDR3 in DNA: TGTGCCAGCAGCTTAGCGACAGCTCCTAACTATGGCTACACCTTC. Looking up the rest from reference TRBV7-2 and TRBJ1-2 gives the full variable domain: GAGVSQSPSNKVTEKGKDVELRCDPISGHTALYWYRQSLGQGLEFLIYFQGNSAPDKSGLPSDRFSAERTGGSVSTLTIQRTQQEDSAVYLCASSLATAPNYGYTFGSGTRLTVV.

The V gene is TRBV7-8, the J gene TRBJ2-7; D gene unclear. The CDR3 runs to 15 residues. Trimming shortened V by 2 bases and J by 2 bases, and 13 bases separated the two germline ends. Germline CDR1 SGHVS, CDR2 FQNEAQ. The CDR3 spells CASSLRGATTYEQYF. The DNA for the CDR3 is TGTGCCAGCAGCTTAAGAGGAGCTACCACCTACGAGCAGTACTTC.

This clonotype was seen ten or more times. This chain connects TRBV7-9 to TRBJ2-5, with 9 bases aligning to TRBD1. The length of the CDR3 is 16 residues. Trimming cost V 7 bases and J 2 bases; bases outside gene matches: 11. Germline V lookup: CDR1 SEHNR, CDR2 FQNEAQ (reference sequence). CDR3 sequence: CASIPPGTGLQETQYF. In DNA form, the CDR3 reads TGTGCCAGCATCCCTCCAGGGACAGGGTTACAAGAGACCCAGTACTTC.

The chain joins TRBV6-6 to TRBJ1-3; D is undetermined. Germline V lookup: CDR1 MNHNY, CDR2 SVGAGI (reference sequence). This CDR3 comprises 16 residues. V was clipped by 7 bases and J by 0 bases, with 16 bases between them. CDR3 in DNA: TGTGCCAGCAATACGGGGATCAGACACTCTGGAAACACCATATATTTT. It yields the protein CASNTGIRHSGNTIYF.